This TCR beta chain was sequenced in a study of T cell responses to AZD1222 COVID-19 vaccine. Per the germline V gene, CDR1 is SGDLS and CDR2 is YYNGEE. Trimming cost V 4 bases and J 10 bases, with 15 bases left between them. The CDR3 is 14 residues long. Generated by immunoSEQ multiplex PCR, the TCRdb table keeps only in-frame clones and is missing some. The table lists about 130,000 clones, 93% of them singletons, with about 5% in the top ten. The V and J genes are TRBV9 and TRBJ1-6, with D unresolved. This receptor was obtained from an adult in good health. Sequencing was performed on peripheral blood, taken on day 0 of AZD1222 vaccination. CDR3 region: CASSPRPVESPLHF. The CDR3 DNA reads as TGTGCCAGCAGCCCCCGCCCGGTTGAGTCACCCCTCCACTTT.